The 11 T cell receptor beta chains presented below share a single source sample, sequenced in a study of OX40 agonist ivuxolimab in advanced cancers. Clones were sequenced by immunoSEQ multiplex PCR, and TCRdb holds only the in-frame ones, with some missing. The sample consists of tens of thousands of clones, 85% to 90% of them appearing once. Sequencing used CD4+ or CD8+ T cells sorted from blood, obtained in a trial of the OX40 agonist ivuxolimab. Receptor source: an adult with an advanced solid tumor such as melanoma, head and neck, liver or kidney cancer.

This chain uses TRBV5-4 with TRBJ2-7, with D tentatively TRBD2 (6 bases). The germline V gene has CDR1 SGHNT and CDR2 YYREEE (reference sequence). The CDR3 length is 14 residues. Trimming stripped 4 bases from V and 3 bases from J, with 14 bases between. The CDR3 sequence: CASSPGLILYEQYF. CDR3 in DNA: TGTGCCAGCAGCCCGGGACTGATTCTCTACGAGCAGTACTTC.

The genes are TRBV29-1 and TRBJ2-5; 9 nucleotides align to TRBD2. This CDR3 is built from 14 residues. Germline V lookup: CDR1 SQVTM, CDR2 ANQGSEA. Losses at the gene ends were 5 bases for V and 4 bases for J; bases not matched to a gene: 8. The DNA for the CDR3 is TGCAGCGTTAAGGCTAGCGGGGCTGGAGAGACCCAGTACTTC. As protein: CSVKASGAGETQYF.

This rearrangement joins TRBV18 to TRBJ1-5; possible D gene TRBD1, 5 bases. CDR3 length equals 16 residues. Per germline, CDR1 KGHSH and CDR2 LQKENI. The V and J ends lost 9 bases and 4 bases respectively, with 22 bases between them. This CDR3 reads CASTAGQVDRNQPQHF. The CDR3 DNA is TGTGCCAGTACGGCGGGGCAGGTCGATCGGAATCAGCCCCAGCATTTT.

This chain links TRBV18 with TRBJ2-3; either TRBD1 or TRBD2 may fit D (5 bases each). The CDR3 contains 14 residues. V lost 3 bases and J lost 5, with 12 bases in between. Germline V gene data show CDR1 as KGHSH and CDR2 as LQKENI. The DNA of the CDR3 is TGTGCCAGCTCACCCGGGACCAAGCAAGATACGCAGTATTTT. Its protein is CASSPGTKQDTQYF.

This chain links TRBV7-2 with TRBJ2-3; D is uncertain. Deletions cut 3 bases from V and 2 bases from J, with 12 bases between. CDR3 length equals 15 residues. Germline values: CDR1 SGHTA, CDR2 FQGNSA. For the CDR3, the DNA is TGTGCCAGCAGCTTGGTCTCGAAGTCCACAGATACGCAGTATTTT. Residues: CASSLVSKSTDTQYF.

The chain uses TRBV5-5 and TRBJ1-6, with D possibly being TRBD1 (6 bases). Trimming took off 3 bases at V and 8 bases at J, with 12 bases between the two ends. The CDR3 loop spans 14 amino acids. Looked up from germline, CDR1 is SGHKS and CDR2 is YYEKEE (reference sequence). The CDR3 loop is CASSSQGGDSPLHF. CDR3 nucleotides: TGTGCCAGCAGCTCACAGGGAGGTGATTCACCCCTCCACTTT.

The chain uses TRBV5-8 and TRBJ1-2; 7 positions agree with TRBD1. The CDR3 is 16 amino acids. V shed 0 bases, J shed 0 bases, and the junction held 5 bases outside the gene matches. Germline V gene data show CDR1 as SGHTS and CDR2 as YDEGEE. CDR3 sequence reads: CASSLAGTESNYGYTF. The CDR3 nucleotides read TGTGCCAGCAGCTTGGCGGGGACAGAATCTAACTATGGCTACACCTTC.

The gene calls are TRBV19 and TRBJ2-7; TRBD1 agrees at 9 bases. J gave up 6 bases and V 6 bases, and 9 bases lay outside the gene matches. CDR3 length: 14 amino acids. Germline-derived CDR1 and CDR2 are LNHDA and SQIVND (reference sequence). CDR3 nucleotide sequence: TGTGCCAGTAGCCCTCCGGGACAGGGAACCGAGCAGTACTTC. This translates into CASSPPGQGTEQYF. Full variable domain (missing parts from reference TRBV19 and TRBJ2-7): DGGITQSPKYLFRKEGQNVTLSCEQNLNHDAMYWYRQDPGQGLRLIYYSQIVNDFQKGDIAEGYSVSREKKESFPLTVTSAQKNPTAFYLCASSPPGQGTEQYFGPGTRLTVT.

The chain joins TRBV19 to TRBJ1-5; a possible D gene is TRBD1 (5 bases). Per the germline V gene, CDR1 is LNHDA and CDR2 is SQIVND (reference sequence). The CDR3 covers 13 residues. V gave up 2 bases and J gave up 6 bases, with 8 bases separating them. CDR3 nucleotide sequence: TGTGCCAGTAGTATACAGGGAGGTCAGCCCCAGCATTTT. The encoded protein is CASSIQGGQPQHF.

The chain couples TRBV7-3 to TRBJ1-2; D is unclear. CDR1 and CDR2 (germline): SGHTA, FQGTGA. Trimming removed 2 bases from V and 7 bases from J, with 11 bases in between. This CDR3 contains 13 residues. In DNA, the CDR3 is TGTGCCAGCAGCTTACGGTCCGCGGGTGGCTACACCTTC. Translated, it gives CASSLRSAGGYTF.

This chain joins TRBV19 and TRBJ1-1, with 7 bases matching TRBD1. Germline lookup yields CDR1 LNHDA and CDR2 SQIVND (reference sequence). The CDR3 has 16 residues. Trimming removed 0 bases from V and 0 bases from J; junction bases left unmatched: 4. The CDR3 loop reads CASSIEGTGVNTEAFF. DNA for the CDR3: TGTGCCAGTAGTATAGAGGGCACAGGGGTGAACACTGAAGCTTTCTTT.